Listed here is a single T cell receptor beta chain. These data belong to a study of technical replicates of blood from several donors. The method was immunoSEQ multiplex PCR; TCRdb's version includes in-frame clones alone and lacks a portion of them. The profile covers under 110,000 clones, with around 96% appearing a single time and approximately 0.21% taken by the ten largest. Germline assignment: CDR1 MGHRA and CDR2 YSYEKL. This CDR3 is built from 15 residues. The V segment lost 1 base and the J segment 8 bases; nucleotides outside the gene matches: 7. What was sequenced was T cells isolated from PBMCs. The chain couples TRBV4-1 to TRBJ2-1; 8 bases line up with TRBD2. The receptor was isolated from a human donor in good health. CDR3 residues: CASSQAGGSNDEQFF. The CDR3 nucleotides are TGCGCCAGCAGCCAAGCGGGAGGGTCAAACGATGAGCAGTTCTTC.